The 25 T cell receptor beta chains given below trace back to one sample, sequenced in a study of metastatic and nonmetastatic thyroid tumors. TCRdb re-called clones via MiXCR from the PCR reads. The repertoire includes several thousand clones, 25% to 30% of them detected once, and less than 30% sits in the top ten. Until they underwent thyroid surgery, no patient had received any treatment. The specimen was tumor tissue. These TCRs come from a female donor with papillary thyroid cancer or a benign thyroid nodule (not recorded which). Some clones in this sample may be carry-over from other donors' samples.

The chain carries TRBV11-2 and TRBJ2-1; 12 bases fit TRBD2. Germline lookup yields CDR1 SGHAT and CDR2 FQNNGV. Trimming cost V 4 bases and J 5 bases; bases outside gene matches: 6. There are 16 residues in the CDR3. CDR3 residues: CASSSLAGGPNNEQFF. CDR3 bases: TGTGCCAGCAGCTCCCTAGCGGGAGGGCCTAACAATGAGCAGTTCTTC.

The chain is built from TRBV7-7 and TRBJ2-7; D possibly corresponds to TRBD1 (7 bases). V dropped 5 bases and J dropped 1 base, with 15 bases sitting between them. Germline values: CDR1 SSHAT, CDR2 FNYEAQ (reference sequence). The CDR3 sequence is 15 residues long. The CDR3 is CASSPGQGGSYEQYF. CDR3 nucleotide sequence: TGTGCCAGCAGCCCCGGGCAGGGGGGATCCTACGAGCAGTACTTC.

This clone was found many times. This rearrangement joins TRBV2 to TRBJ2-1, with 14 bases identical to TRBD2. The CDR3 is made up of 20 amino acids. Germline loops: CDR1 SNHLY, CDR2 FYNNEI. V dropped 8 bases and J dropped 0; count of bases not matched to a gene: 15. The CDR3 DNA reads TGTGCCAGCCCCCCCCCCCCCGGGACTAGCGGGGGCAGCTCCTACAATGAGCAGTTCTTC. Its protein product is CASPPPPGTSGGSSYNEQFF.

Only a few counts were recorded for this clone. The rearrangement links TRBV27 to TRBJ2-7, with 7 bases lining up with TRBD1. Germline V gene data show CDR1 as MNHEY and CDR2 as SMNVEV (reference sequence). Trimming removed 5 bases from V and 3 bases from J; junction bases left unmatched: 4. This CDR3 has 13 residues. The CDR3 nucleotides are TGTGCCAGCAGTCGGGACAGCTTCTACGAGCAGTACTTC. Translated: CASSRDSFYEQYF.

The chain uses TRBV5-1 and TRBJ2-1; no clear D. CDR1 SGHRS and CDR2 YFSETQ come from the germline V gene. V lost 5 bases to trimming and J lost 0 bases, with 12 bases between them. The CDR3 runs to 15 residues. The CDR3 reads CASRLSASSYNEQFF. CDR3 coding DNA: TGCGCCAGCAGATTATCCGCCTCCTCCTACAATGAGCAGTTCTTC.

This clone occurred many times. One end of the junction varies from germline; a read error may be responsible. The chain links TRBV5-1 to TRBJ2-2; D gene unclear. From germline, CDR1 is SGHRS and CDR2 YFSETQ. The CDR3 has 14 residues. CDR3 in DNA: TGCGCCGGCAGAGTTGCTAGTAACACCGGGGAGCTGTTTTTT. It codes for CAGRVASNTGELFF.

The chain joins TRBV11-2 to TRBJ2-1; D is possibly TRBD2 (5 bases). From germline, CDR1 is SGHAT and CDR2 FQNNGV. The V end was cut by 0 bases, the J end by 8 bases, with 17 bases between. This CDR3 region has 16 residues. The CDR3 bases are TGTGCCAGCAGCTTAGATAGAGCTACCTCCGGGGATGAGCAGTTCTTC. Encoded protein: CASSLDRATSGDEQFF. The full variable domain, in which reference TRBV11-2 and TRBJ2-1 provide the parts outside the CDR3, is EAGVAQSPRYKIIEKRQSVAFWCNPISGHATLYWYQQILGQGPKLLIQFQNNGVVDDSQLPKDRFSAERLKGVDSTLKIQPAKLEDSAVYLCASSLDRATSGDEQFFGPGTRLTVL.

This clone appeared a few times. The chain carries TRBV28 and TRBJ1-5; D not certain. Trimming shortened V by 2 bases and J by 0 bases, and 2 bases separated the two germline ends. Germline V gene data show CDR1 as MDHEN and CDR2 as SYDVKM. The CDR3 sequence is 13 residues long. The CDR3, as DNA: TGTGCCAGCAGTTTACTTAGCAATCAGCCCCAGCATTTT. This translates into CASSLLSNQPQHF.

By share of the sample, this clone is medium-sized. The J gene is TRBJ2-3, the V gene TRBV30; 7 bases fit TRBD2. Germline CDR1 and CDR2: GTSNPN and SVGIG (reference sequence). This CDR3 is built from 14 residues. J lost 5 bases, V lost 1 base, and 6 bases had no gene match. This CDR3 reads CAWSDSGWGDTQYF. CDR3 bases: TGTGCCTGGAGTGATAGCGGGTGGGGAGATACGCAGTATTTT.

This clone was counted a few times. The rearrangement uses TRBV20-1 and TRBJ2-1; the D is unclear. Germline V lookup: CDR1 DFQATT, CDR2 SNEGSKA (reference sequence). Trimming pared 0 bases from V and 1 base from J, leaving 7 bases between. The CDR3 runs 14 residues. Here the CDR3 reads CSARDWLSYNEQFF. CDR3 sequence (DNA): TGCAGTGCTAGAGATTGGCTATCCTACAATGAGCAGTTCTTC.

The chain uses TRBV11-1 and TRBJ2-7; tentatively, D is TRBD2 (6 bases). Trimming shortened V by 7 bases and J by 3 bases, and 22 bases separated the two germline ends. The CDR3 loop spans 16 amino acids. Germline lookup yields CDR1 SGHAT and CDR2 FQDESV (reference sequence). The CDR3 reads CASTDHRRDFNYEQYF. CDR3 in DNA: TGTGCCAGCACCGACCATCGTAGGGACTTTAACTACGAGCAGTACTTC. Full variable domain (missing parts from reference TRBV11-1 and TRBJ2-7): EAEVAQSPRYKITEKSQAVAFWCDPISGHATLYWYRQILGQGPELLVQFQDESVVDDSQLPKDRFSAERLKGVDSTLKIQPAELGDSAMYLCASTDHRRDFNYEQYFGPGTRLTVT.

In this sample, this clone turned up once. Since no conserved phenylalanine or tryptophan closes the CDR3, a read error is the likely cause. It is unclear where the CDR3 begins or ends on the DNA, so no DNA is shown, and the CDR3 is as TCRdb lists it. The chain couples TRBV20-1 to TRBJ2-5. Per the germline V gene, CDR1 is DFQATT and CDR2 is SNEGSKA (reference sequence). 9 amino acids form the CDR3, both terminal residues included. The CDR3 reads CSAIESQDI.

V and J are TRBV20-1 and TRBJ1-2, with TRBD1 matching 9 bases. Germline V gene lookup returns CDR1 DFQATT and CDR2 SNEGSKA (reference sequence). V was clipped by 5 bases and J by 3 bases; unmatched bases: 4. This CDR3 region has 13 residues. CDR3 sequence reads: CSAGTGRDYGYTF. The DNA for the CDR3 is TGCAGTGCTGGGACAGGGCGGGACTATGGCTACACCTTC.

CDR3 nucleotide sequence: TGTGCCAGCAGTCGCGGACAGGGGATGAACACTGAAGCTTTCTTT. Amino acids: CASSRGQGMNTEAFF. The V and J genes are TRBV12-3 or TRBV12-4 and TRBJ1-1; TRBD1 agrees at 9 bases. The CDR3 is 15 amino acids. The V gene end was trimmed by 5 bases and the J gene end by 0 bases; junction bases not matched to a gene: 4.

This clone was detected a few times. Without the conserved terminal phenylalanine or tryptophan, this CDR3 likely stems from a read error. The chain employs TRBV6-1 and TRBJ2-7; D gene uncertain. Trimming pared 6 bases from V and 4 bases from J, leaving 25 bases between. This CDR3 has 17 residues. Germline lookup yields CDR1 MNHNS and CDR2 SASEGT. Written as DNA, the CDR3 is TGTGCCAGCAGGTACGCGTCCACGGTTGGGGTTCCGTACGAGCAGTACTGC. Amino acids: CASRYASTVGVPYEQYC.

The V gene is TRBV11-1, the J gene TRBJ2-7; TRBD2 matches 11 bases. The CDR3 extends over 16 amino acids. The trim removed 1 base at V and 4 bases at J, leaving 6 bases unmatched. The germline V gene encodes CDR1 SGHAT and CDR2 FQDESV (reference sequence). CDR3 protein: CASSLEGIAGGYEQYF. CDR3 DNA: TGTGCCAGCAGCTTAGAAGGGATAGCGGGGGGGTACGAGCAGTACTTC. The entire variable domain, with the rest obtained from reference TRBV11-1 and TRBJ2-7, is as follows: EAEVAQSPRYKITEKSQAVAFWCDPISGHATLYWYRQILGQGPELLVQFQDESVVDDSQLPKDRFSAERLKGVDSTLKIQPAELGDSAMYLCASSLEGIAGGYEQYFGPGTRLTVT.

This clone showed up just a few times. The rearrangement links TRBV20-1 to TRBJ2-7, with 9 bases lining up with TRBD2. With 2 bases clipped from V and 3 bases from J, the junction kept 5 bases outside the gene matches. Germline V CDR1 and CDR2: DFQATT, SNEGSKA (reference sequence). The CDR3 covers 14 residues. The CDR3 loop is CSARIGLANYEQYF. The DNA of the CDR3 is TGCAGTGCTAGAATAGGACTAGCGAACTACGAGCAGTACTTC.

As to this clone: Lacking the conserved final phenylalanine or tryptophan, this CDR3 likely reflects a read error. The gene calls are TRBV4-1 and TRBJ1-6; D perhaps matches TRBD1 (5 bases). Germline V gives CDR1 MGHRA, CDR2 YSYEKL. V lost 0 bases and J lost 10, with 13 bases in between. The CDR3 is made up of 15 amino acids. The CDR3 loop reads CASSQDQGMMSPLHS. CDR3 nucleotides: TGCGCCAGCAGCCAAGACCAGGGTATGATGTCACCCCTCCACTCT.

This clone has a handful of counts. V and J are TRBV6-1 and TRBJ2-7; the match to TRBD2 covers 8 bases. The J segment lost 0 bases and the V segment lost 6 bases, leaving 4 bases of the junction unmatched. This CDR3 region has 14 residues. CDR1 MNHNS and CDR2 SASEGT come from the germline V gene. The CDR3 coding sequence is TGTGCCAGCAGCTTAGCGGGGCTCTCCTACGAGCAGTACTTC. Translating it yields CASSLAGLSYEQYF.

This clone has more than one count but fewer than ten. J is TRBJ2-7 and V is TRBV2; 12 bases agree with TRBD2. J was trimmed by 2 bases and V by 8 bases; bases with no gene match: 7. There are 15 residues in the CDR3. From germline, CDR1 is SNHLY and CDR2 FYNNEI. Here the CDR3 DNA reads TGTGCCAGCCGGACTAGCGGGACGCATCCCTACGAGCAGTACTTC. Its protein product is CASRTSGTHPYEQYF.

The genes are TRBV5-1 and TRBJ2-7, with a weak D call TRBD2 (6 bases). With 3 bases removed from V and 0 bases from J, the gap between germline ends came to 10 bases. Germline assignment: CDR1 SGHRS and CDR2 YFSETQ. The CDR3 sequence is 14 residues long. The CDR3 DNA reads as TGCGCCAGCAGCTCCGGGACTGGCTCCTACGAGCAGTACTTC. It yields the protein CASSSGTGSYEQYF.

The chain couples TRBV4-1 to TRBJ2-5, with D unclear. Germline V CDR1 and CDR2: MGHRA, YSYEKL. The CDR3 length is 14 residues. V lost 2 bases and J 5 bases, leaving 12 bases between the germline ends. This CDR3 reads CASSQFEHGETQYF. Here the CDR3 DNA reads TGCGCCAGCAGCCAATTCGAGCACGGCGAGACCCAGTACTTC.

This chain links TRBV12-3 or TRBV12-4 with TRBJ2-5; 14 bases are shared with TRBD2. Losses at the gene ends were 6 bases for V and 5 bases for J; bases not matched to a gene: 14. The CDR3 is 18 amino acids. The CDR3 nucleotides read TGTGCCAGCAGACCGGGACTAGCGGGAGACACCCAAGGGGAGACCCAGTACTTC. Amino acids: CASRPGLAGDTQGETQYF.

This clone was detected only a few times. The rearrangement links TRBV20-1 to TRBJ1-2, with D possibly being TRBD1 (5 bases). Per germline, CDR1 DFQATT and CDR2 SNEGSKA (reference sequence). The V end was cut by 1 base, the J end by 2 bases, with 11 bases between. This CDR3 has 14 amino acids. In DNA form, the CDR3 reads TGCAGTGCTAGAGCTGAGGGGCGCAACTATGGCTACACCTTC. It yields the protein CSARAEGRNYGYTF.

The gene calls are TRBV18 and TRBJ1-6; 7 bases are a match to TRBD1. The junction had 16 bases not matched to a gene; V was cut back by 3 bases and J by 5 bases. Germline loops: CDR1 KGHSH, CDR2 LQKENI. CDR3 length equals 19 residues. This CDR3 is CASSPFPTGVSVDNSPLHF. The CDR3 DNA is TGTGCCAGCTCACCGTTTCCTACAGGGGTCAGCGTCGATAATTCACCCCTCCACTTT.